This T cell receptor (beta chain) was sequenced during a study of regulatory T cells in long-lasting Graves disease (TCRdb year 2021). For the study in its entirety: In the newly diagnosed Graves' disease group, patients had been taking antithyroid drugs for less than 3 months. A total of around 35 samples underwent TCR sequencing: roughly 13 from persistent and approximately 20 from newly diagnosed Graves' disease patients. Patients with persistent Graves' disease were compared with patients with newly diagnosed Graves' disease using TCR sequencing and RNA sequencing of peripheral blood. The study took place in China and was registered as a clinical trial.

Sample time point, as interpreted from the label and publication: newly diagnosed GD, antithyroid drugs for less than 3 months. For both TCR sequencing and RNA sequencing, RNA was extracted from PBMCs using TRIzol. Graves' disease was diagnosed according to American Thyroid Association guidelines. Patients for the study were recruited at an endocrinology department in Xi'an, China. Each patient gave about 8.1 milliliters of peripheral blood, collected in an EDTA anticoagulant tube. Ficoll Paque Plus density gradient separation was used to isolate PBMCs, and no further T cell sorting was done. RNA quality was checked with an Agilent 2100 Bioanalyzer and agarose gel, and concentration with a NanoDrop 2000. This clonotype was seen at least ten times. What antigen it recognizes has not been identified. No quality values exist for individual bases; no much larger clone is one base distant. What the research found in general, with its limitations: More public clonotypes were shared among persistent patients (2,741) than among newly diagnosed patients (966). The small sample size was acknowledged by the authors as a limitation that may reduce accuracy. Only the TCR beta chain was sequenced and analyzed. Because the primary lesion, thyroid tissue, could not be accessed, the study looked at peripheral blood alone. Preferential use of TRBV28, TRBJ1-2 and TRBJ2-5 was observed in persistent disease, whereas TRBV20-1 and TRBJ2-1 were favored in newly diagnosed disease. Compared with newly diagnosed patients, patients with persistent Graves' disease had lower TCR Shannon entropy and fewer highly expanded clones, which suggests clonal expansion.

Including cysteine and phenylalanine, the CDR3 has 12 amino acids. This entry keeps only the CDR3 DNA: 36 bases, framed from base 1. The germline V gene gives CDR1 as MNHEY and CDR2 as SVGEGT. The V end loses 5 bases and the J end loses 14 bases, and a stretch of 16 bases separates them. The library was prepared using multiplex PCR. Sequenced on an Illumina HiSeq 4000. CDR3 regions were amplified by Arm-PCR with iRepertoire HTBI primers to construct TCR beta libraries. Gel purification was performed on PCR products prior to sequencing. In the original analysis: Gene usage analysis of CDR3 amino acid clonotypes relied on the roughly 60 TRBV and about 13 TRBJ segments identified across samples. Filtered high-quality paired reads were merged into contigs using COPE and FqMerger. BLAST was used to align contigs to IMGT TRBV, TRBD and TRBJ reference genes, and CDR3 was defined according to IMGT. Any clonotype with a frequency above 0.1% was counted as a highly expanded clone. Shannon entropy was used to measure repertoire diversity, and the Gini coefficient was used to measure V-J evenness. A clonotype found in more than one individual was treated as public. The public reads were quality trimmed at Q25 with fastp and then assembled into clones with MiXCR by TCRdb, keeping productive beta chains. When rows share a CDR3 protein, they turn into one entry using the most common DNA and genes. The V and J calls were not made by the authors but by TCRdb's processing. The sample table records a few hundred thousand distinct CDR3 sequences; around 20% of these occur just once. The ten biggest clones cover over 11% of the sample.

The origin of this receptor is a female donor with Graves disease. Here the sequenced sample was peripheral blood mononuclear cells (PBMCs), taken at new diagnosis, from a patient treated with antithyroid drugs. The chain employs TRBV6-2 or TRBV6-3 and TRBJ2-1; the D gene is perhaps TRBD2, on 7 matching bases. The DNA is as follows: TGTGCCAGCAGTCTGACCAGGGGAGGGAAGTTCTTC. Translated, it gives CASSLTRGGKFF.